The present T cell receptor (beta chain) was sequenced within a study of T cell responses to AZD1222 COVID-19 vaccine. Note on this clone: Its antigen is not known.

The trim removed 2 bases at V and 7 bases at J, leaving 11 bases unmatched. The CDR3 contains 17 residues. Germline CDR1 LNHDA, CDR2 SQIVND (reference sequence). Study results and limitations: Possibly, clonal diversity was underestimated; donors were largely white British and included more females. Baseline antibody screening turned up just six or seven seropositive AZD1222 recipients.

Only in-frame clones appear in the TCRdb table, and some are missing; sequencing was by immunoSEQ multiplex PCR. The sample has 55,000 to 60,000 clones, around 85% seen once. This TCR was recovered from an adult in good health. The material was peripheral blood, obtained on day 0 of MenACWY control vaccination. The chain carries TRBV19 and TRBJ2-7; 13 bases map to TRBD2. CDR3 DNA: TGTGCCAGTAGTATATCCGGACGGACTAGCGGGAGTAGAGAGCAGTACTTC. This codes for CASSISGRTSGSREQYF.